This entry lists 5 T cell receptor beta chains sequenced from one sample in a study of T cell responses to AZD1222 COVID-19 vaccine. Clones were sequenced by immunoSEQ multiplex PCR, and TCRdb holds only the in-frame ones, with some missing. The sample contains some 64,000 clones, 76% of which appear only once. This specimen was peripheral blood, taken on day 0 of AZD1222 vaccination. These receptors came from an adult in good health.

The chain is built from TRBV6-2 or TRBV6-3 and TRBJ1-5; D unclear. The CDR3 totals 14 residues. Germline lookup yields CDR1 MNHEY and CDR2 SVGEGT. V shed 2 bases and J shed 5 bases, with 10 bases lying between them. CDR3 in DNA: TGTGCCAGCAGTTACGAGGCGTGGGATCAGCCCCAGCATTTT. Amino acids: CASSYEAWDQPQHF.

V gene TRBV29-1 combines with J gene TRBJ2-5; the D gene is possibly TRBD1 (6 bases). Germline CDR1 SQVTM, CDR2 ANQGSEA. This CDR3 has 14 residues. Trimming left V 3 bases short and J 0 bases short, with 11 bases between. CDR3 protein: CSVEDSQYQETQYF. As DNA, the CDR3 is TGCAGCGTTGAGGACAGCCAGTACCAAGAGACCCAGTACTTC.

This chain uses TRBV5-4 with TRBJ1-4; D is uncertain. With 6 bases removed from V and 4 bases from J, the gap between germline ends came to 13 bases. This CDR3 is 14 amino acids long. Germline CDR1 is SGHNT and CDR2 is YYREEE (reference sequence). The CDR3 sequence is CASTRERNNEKLFF. DNA of the CDR3: TGTGCCAGCACCCGGGAAAGGAATAATGAAAAACTGTTTTTT.

This chain links TRBV27 with TRBJ1-4, with 8 nucleotides matching TRBD1. Per the germline V gene, CDR1 is MNHEY and CDR2 is SMNVEV (reference sequence). The CDR3 extends over 13 amino acids. After removal of 8 bases from V and 7 bases from J, the junction contained 6 bases not matched to a gene. The CDR3 loop is CASSDREGEKLFF. The CDR3 nucleotides are TGTGCCAGCTCGGACAGGGAAGGTGAAAAACTGTTTTTT.

V gene TRBV7-6 combines with J gene TRBJ2-1, with D possibly TRBD2 on 6 matching bases. Germline CDR1 reads SGHVS; CDR2 reads FNYEAQ. V was trimmed by 0 bases and J by 1 base, leaving 10 bases between them. This CDR3 is 16 amino acids long. The CDR3 spells CASSLAWTTSYNEQFF. The CDR3 DNA follows: TGTGCCAGCAGCTTAGCTTGGACTACTTCCTACAATGAGCAGTTCTTC.